The 25 T cell receptor beta chains listed next were all sequenced from one sample in a study of blood T cell repertoires in COVID-19. Profiled with immunoSEQ multiplex PCR; TCRdb holds only in-frame clones, not every one. Of 55,000 to 65,000 clones listed, roughly four fifths are singletons. The sequenced sample was peripheral blood. These receptor sequences come from a man in his sixties with acute or convalescent COVID-19.

This clone occurred a few times. The CDR3 is CASSPGGSNQPQHF. CDR3 bases: TGTGCCAGCTCACCGGGGGGAAGCAATCAGCCCCAGCATTTT. The chain combines TRBV18 with TRBJ1-5; the D gene is possibly TRBD1 (5 bases). Germline CDR1 reads KGHSH; CDR2 reads LQKENI. This CDR3 is built from 14 residues. V was cut by 3 bases and J by 1 base, with 7 bases left in between.

The chain recombines TRBV30 with TRBJ1-2, with 10 nucleotides matching TRBD1. Germline V CDR1 and CDR2: GTSNPN, SVGIG (reference sequence). V lost 7 bases to trimming and J lost 1 base; unmatched junction nucleotides: 12. The CDR3 runs 16 residues. The CDR3 protein is CALRATGGAGNYGYTF. For the CDR3, the DNA is TGTGCCTTGAGGGCGACAGGGGGCGCGGGTAACTATGGCTACACCTTC.

The chain combines TRBV5-4 with TRBJ2-5, with 8 bases identical to TRBD2. J gave up 4 bases and V 0 bases, and 5 bases lay outside the gene matches. This CDR3 is 15 amino acids long. Germline V gene sequence: CDR1 SGHNT, CDR2 YYREEE (reference sequence). This CDR3 is CASSLGGLEGETQYF. The CDR3 DNA reads as TGTGCCAGCAGCTTGGGGGGACTAGAGGGAGAGACCCAGTACTTC.

The gene calls are TRBV30 and TRBJ1-6, with 8 bases fitting TRBD1. This CDR3 has 14 amino acids. Germline loops: CDR1 GTSNPN, CDR2 SVGIG (reference sequence). V was clipped by 4 bases and J by 5 bases; unmatched bases: 4. In DNA, the CDR3 is TGTGCCTGGATGTACAGGGGGGATAATTCACCCCTCCACTTT. Its protein is CAWMYRGDNSPLHF.

The genes are TRBV9 and TRBJ1-1; D gene uncertain. The V gene lost 1 base and the J gene lost 1 base, with 8 bases spanning the gap. The germline gives CDR1 SGDLS, CDR2 YYNGEE. The CDR3 is made up of 14 amino acids. This CDR3 reads CASSVIGGNTEAFF. The CDR3, as DNA: TGTGCCAGCAGCGTAATCGGCGGGAACACTGAAGCTTTCTTT.

The chain has TRBV11-2 and TRBJ2-1; 13 nucleotides agree with TRBD2. V was clipped by 1 base and J by 6 bases; unmatched bases: 0. CDR1 is SGHAT and CDR2 is FQNNGV in the germline V gene. The CDR3 runs to 15 residues. The CDR3 sequence is CASSLGLAGGNEQFF. The CDR3 coding sequence is TGTGCCAGCAGCTTAGGACTAGCGGGGGGCAATGAGCAGTTCTTC.

This chain links TRBV30 with TRBJ1-5; D remains unclear. V was clipped by 4 bases and J by 0 bases, with 13 bases between them. The CDR3 contains 15 residues. The germline V gene encodes CDR1 GTSNPN and CDR2 SVGIG (reference sequence). CDR3 amino acids: CAWNNGGYSNQPQHF. In nucleotides, the CDR3 is TGTGCCTGGAATAACGGAGGTTATAGCAATCAGCCCCAGCATTTT.

The chain is built from TRBV27 and TRBJ1-2, with D possibly TRBD1 on 6 matching bases. The CDR3 loop spans 15 amino acids. Germline V gene sequence: CDR1 MNHEY, CDR2 SMNVEV (reference sequence). Deletions cut 6 bases from V and 3 bases from J, with 17 bases between. The CDR3: CASSRTATLYYGYTF. The CDR3 DNA sequence: TGTGCCAGCAGCAGGACAGCGACCTTATACTATGGCTACACCTTC.

The chain has TRBV5-1 and TRBJ1-2, with TRBD1 matching over 7 bases. In germline, CDR1 is SGHRS, CDR2 YFSETQ. J was trimmed by 6 bases and V by 4 bases; bases with no gene match: 9. The CDR3 runs to 14 residues. CDR3 sequence: CASSPGQEADGYTF. The CDR3 DNA sequence: TGCGCCAGCAGCCCCGGACAGGAGGCGGATGGCTACACCTTC.

The CDR3 sequence: CASSLRGDDDYGYTF. In DNA form, the CDR3 reads TGCGCCAGCAGCTTACGGGGGGACGATGACTATGGCTACACCTTC. The gene calls are TRBV5-1 and TRBJ1-2; a weak D match, TRBD1 (5 bases). The CDR3 sequence is 15 residues long. Germline lookup yields CDR1 SGHRS and CDR2 YFSETQ. Trimming took 2 bases from V and 3 from J, leaving 14 bases between them.

The CDR3 loop is CASSYTASVGGYTF. CDR3 DNA: TGTGCCAGTAGTTATACAGCCTCAGTTGGTGGCTACACCTTC. The rearrangement joins TRBV19 to TRBJ1-2; D gene unclear. CDR3 length equals 14 residues. Germline V lookup: CDR1 LNHDA, CDR2 SQIVND (reference sequence). The germline V and J ends were trimmed by 5 bases and 7 bases, with 17 bases remaining between them.

The V call is TRBV2, the J call TRBJ1-4, with TRBD1 as a possible D gene (6 bases). Trimming took 8 bases from V and 3 from J, leaving 16 bases between them. CDR1 and CDR2 from the germline V gene are SNHLY and FYNNEI. The CDR3 runs to 15 residues. In nucleotides, the CDR3 is TGTGCCAGCCATCGATCTCCAGGGGCTAATGAAAAACTGTTTTTT. Encoded protein: CASHRSPGANEKLFF.

V gene TRBV9 combines with J gene TRBJ2-1; the match to TRBD1 covers 8 bases. Germline V gene data show CDR1 as SGDLS and CDR2 as YYNGEE. V dropped 4 bases and J dropped 10; count of bases not matched to a gene: 7. The CDR3 is 13 residues long. CDR3 DNA sequence: TGTGCCAGCAGCTACACCGGGACAGGAGAGCAGTTCTTC. Translated, it gives CASSYTGTGEQFF.

The chain recombines TRBV13 with TRBJ1-6; TRBD1 agrees at 8 bases. Unmatched junction bases numbered 10, after V lost 6 bases and J lost 9 bases. This CDR3 has 15 amino acids. CDR1 PRHDT and CDR2 FYEKMQ come from the germline V gene (reference sequence). The CDR3 DNA follows: TGTGCCAGCAGTCTACAGGGGGGGAGTAGTTCACCCCTCCACTTT. As protein: CASSLQGGSSSPLHF.

This clone was seen only once. This chain links TRBV4-1 with TRBJ1-2; 10 bases match TRBD1. Trimming cost V 4 bases and J 7 bases; bases outside gene matches: 3. The CDR3 has 13 residues. Germline values: CDR1 MGHRA, CDR2 YSYEKL. CDR3: CASSRGTGVGYTF. CDR3 DNA: TGCGCCAGCAGCCGCGGGACAGGGGTTGGCTACACCTTC.

The chain carries TRBV27 and TRBJ1-6, with D perhaps TRBD1 (6 bases). The CDR3 length is 14 residues. Per germline, CDR1 MNHEY and CDR2 SMNVEV (reference sequence). Trimming cost V 3 bases and J 8 bases, with 11 bases left between them. The DNA of the CDR3 is TGTGCCAGCAGTTTGTTACAGGGCGATTCACCCCTCCACTTT. As protein: CASSLLQGDSPLHF.

The genes are TRBV5-1 and TRBJ2-1; 13 bases fit TRBD2. CDR1 is SGHRS, CDR2 YFSETQ, per germline. Trimming took 4 bases from V and 6 from J; bases not matched to a gene: 7. CDR3 length: 16 amino acids. Here the CDR3 reads CASSRTGTSGINEQFF. CDR3 in DNA: TGCGCCAGCAGCCGTACCGGGACTAGCGGGATCAATGAGCAGTTCTTC. The whole variable domain, remainder taken from reference TRBV5-1 and TRBJ2-1, is KAGVTQTPRYLIKTRGQQVTLSCSPISGHRSVSWYQQTPGQGLQFLFEYFSETQRNKGNFPGRFSGRQFSNSRSEMNVSTLELGDSALYLCASSRTGTSGINEQFFGPGTRLTVL.

This clone was found once. The rearrangement links TRBV15 to TRBJ2-3, with D possibly matching TRBD2 (6 bases). The CDR3 covers 14 residues. The germline V gene has CDR1 LNHNV and CDR2 YYDKDF (reference sequence). V was clipped by 4 bases and J by 3 bases, with 11 bases between them. CDR3 region: CATSIGGGTDTQYF. The CDR3, as DNA: TGTGCCACCAGCATCGGGGGAGGAACAGATACGCAGTATTTT.

This clone was seen a single time. The gene calls are TRBV5-1 and TRBJ2-2; D is ambiguous. CDR3 length equals 12 residues. V was pared by 6 bases and J by 1 base, with 4 bases between. Germline assignment: CDR1 SGHRS and CDR2 YFSETQ. Written as DNA, the CDR3 is TGCGCCAGCACACTGAACACCGGGGAGCTGTTTTTT. Its protein is CASTLNTGELFF.

The V and J genes are TRBV11-2 and TRBJ1-4, with 12 bases that match TRBD1. This CDR3 is 18 amino acids long. From germline, CDR1 is SGHAT and CDR2 FQNNGV. V dropped 3 bases and J dropped 4; count of bases not matched to a gene: 9. CDR3 in amino acids: CASSFGGQGAEVNEKLFF. The CDR3 DNA reads TGTGCCAGCAGCTTCGGGGGACAGGGGGCCGAGGTTAATGAAAAACTGTTTTTT.

The chain couples TRBV5-5 to TRBJ2-7; 9 bases line up with TRBD1. Germline loops: CDR1 SGHKS, CDR2 YYEKEE (reference sequence). V dropped 4 bases and J dropped 0; count of bases not matched to a gene: 8. CDR3 length: 16 amino acids. In nucleotides, the CDR3 is TGTGCCAGCAGCCCATATGACAGGGGGTTCTCCTACGAGCAGTACTTC. Translated, it gives CASSPYDRGFSYEQYF.

This chain links TRBV5-4 with TRBJ1-1; tentative D call: TRBD1 (6 bases). The CDR3 loop spans 15 amino acids. The germline gives CDR1 SGHNT, CDR2 YYREEE (reference sequence). The germline V and J ends were trimmed by 6 bases and 0 bases, with 15 bases remaining between them. The CDR3 reads CASTPWGHLNTEAFF. CDR3 nucleotide sequence: TGTGCCAGCACCCCGTGGGGGCACCTGAACACTGAAGCTTTCTTT.

The chain links TRBV27 to TRBJ2-2; a possible D gene is TRBD2 (5 bases). The CDR3 has 14 residues. Per the germline V gene, CDR1 is MNHEY and CDR2 is SMNVEV (reference sequence). Trimming removed 5 bases at V and 8 bases at J, with 15 bases between. The chain's CDR3 is CASSPPFRGGELFF. The DNA for the CDR3 is TGTGCCAGCAGTCCACCCTTCCGCGGGGGGGAGCTGTTTTTT.

The V gene is TRBV29-1, the J gene TRBJ2-5; TRBD2 aligns across 10 bases. J lost 0 bases, V lost 4 bases, and 5 bases had no gene match. Germline assignment: CDR1 SQVTM and CDR2 ANQGSEA. There are 15 residues in the CDR3. The CDR3 protein is CSVAELAGDQETQYF. DNA for the CDR3: TGCAGCGTTGCAGAGCTAGCGGGGGACCAAGAGACCCAGTACTTC.

The chain employs TRBV7-9 and TRBJ2-1, with 12 bases identical to TRBD2. J was trimmed by 6 bases and V by 3 bases; bases with no gene match: 3. The CDR3 totals 15 residues. The germline V gene encodes CDR1 SEHNR and CDR2 FQNEAQ (reference sequence). CDR3: CASSLTSGGSNEQFF. DNA of the CDR3: TGTGCCAGCAGCTTGACTAGCGGGGGATCCAATGAGCAGTTCTTC.